The 14 T cell receptor beta chains reported below all come from one sample, sequenced in a study of cytomegalovirus exposure and HLA in healthy donors. 13 Jbeta primers and 60 Vbeta primers were used for the PCR. The method was immunoSEQ multiplex PCR; TCRdb's version includes in-frame clones alone and lacks a portion of them. This sample has 100,000 to 120,000 clones, with roughly 73% found just once. Specimen: PBMCs. Receptors originate from a woman aged 40 to 50 in good health and CMV-seropositive.

V usage is TRBV7-6 and J usage is TRBJ2-1; 10 bases are a match to TRBD1. Looked up from germline, CDR1 is SGHVS and CDR2 is FNYEAQ. This CDR3 is 14 amino acids long. V dropped 7 bases and J dropped 3; count of bases not matched to a gene: 3. The CDR3 DNA follows: TGTGCCAGCACCCGGGACAGGGGCTACAATGAGCAGTTCTTC. The encoded protein is CASTRDRGYNEQFF.

The chain couples TRBV7-6 to TRBJ2-3; 9 nucleotides match TRBD1. This CDR3 has 18 amino acids. V gave up 0 bases and J gave up 0 bases; unmatched junction bases: 7. Germline V gene lookup returns CDR1 SGHVS and CDR2 FNYEAQ. Here the CDR3 reads CASSLAPGTGTSTDTQYF. The CDR3 DNA is TGTGCCAGCAGCTTAGCCCCCGGGACAGGGACTAGCACAGATACGCAGTATTTT.

This clone has more than one count but fewer than ten. The chain joins TRBV28 to TRBJ2-7, with a weak D call TRBD2 (6 bases). The CDR3 consists of 15 residues. Germline loops: CDR1 MDHEN, CDR2 SYDVKM. V was shortened by 8 bases and J by 1 base, with 18 bases between the two germline ends. CDR3 coding DNA: TGTGCCAGCGGGCTGTCGACGGGGGTATCCTACGAGCAGTACTTC. Amino acid sequence: CASGLSTGVSYEQYF.

This clone has a handful of counts. This rearrangement joins TRBV10-3 to TRBJ1-3; 7 bases fit TRBD1. Losses at the gene ends were 5 bases for V and 2 bases for J; bases not matched to a gene: 6. The CDR3 spans 15 residues. Germline lookup yields CDR1 ENHRY and CDR2 SYGVKD. This CDR3 is CAISRGRETGNTIYF. The CDR3, as DNA: TGTGCCATCAGTAGGGGGCGTGAAACTGGAAACACCATATATTTT.

This clone appeared a few times. V is TRBV5-5 and J is TRBJ2-1, with TRBD1 matching over 10 bases. J lost 4 bases, V lost 4 bases, and 5 bases had no gene match. This CDR3 region has 15 residues. Germline-derived CDR1 and CDR2 are SGHKS and YYEKEE (reference sequence). This CDR3 is CASSRPGQGYNEQFF. The CDR3 nucleotides read TGTGCCAGCAGCCGTCCGGGACAGGGGTACAATGAGCAGTTCTTC.

The chain combines TRBV5-1 with TRBJ2-1; 8 bases agree with TRBD2. J gave up 3 bases and V 7 bases, and 9 bases lay outside the gene matches. The CDR3 loop spans 15 amino acids. CDR1 is SGHRS and CDR2 is YFSETQ in the germline V gene. The CDR3 is CASRQTSDFYNEQFF. Here the CDR3 DNA reads TGCGCCAGCCGACAGACTAGCGATTTCTACAATGAGCAGTTCTTC.

The chain joins TRBV5-4 to TRBJ1-2; D not certain. Between the trimmed V and J ends, which lost 0 bases and 6 bases, there was a span of 3 bases. This CDR3 is built from 11 residues. Germline V lookup: CDR1 SGHNT, CDR2 YYREEE (reference sequence). The DNA for the CDR3 is TGTGCCAGCAGCTTGGCGGATGGCTACACCTTC. It translates to CASSLADGYTF.

The rearrangement links TRBV29-1 to TRBJ2-3, with D possibly being TRBD1 (5 bases). CDR1 and CDR2 (germline): SQVTM, ANQGSEA. CDR3 size: 18 residues. V was shortened by 4 bases and J by 6 bases, with 29 bases between the two germline ends. CDR3 nucleotide sequence: TGCAGCGTTGTTTTCATCCACGGTTTGGACACGGTCGGGGATACGCAGTATTTT. Amino acid sequence: CSVVFIHGLDTVGDTQYF.

J is TRBJ2-1 and V is TRBV4-1; 9 bases fit TRBD2. V lost 4 bases to trimming and J lost 4 bases; unmatched junction nucleotides: 8. This CDR3 comprises 16 residues. Looked up from germline, CDR1 is MGHRA and CDR2 is YSYEKL. CDR3 in amino acids: CASSRPLLAGYNEQFF. The CDR3 nucleotides read TGCGCCAGCAGCCGCCCGTTACTAGCGGGTTACAATGAGCAGTTCTTC.

This clone was seen a single time. The CDR3 loop reads CASSSPAAASGEKLFF. The CDR3 DNA reads TGTGCCAGCAGTTCGCCCGCGGCAGCCTCAGGGGAAAAACTGTTTTTT. This chain uses TRBV28 with TRBJ1-4, with D perhaps TRBD1 (5 bases). V was shortened by 4 bases and J by 8 bases, with 20 bases between the two germline ends. The germline gives CDR1 MDHEN, CDR2 SYDVKM. The CDR3 sequence is 16 residues long.

The J gene is TRBJ2-5, the V gene TRBV19, with a tentative D call TRBD1 (6 bases). The CDR3 sequence is 12 residues long. V was cut by 3 bases and J by 7 bases, with 9 bases left in between. CDR1 LNHDA and CDR2 SQIVND come from the germline V gene (reference sequence). CDR3 protein: CASSILGGTQYF. The CDR3 DNA follows: TGTGCCAGTAGTATCCTAGGGGGGACCCAGTACTTC.

The chain joins TRBV7-2 to TRBJ1-2; 8 bases agree with TRBD1. With 0 bases clipped from V and 0 bases from J, the junction kept 9 bases outside the gene matches. The CDR3 covers 18 residues. Germline lookup yields CDR1 SGHTA and CDR2 FQGNSA. The CDR3 DNA follows: TGTGCCAGCAGCTTAGCGCAGACAGGGGTCCCCTCTAACTATGGCTACACCTTC. Its protein is CASSLAQTGVPSNYGYTF.

This clone was detected only a few times. The rearrangement joins TRBV27 to TRBJ2-3, with 11 bases matching TRBD2. The CDR3 has 16 residues. CDR1 and CDR2 from the germline V gene are MNHEY and SMNVEV (reference sequence). V shed 6 bases, J shed 0 bases, and the junction held 5 bases outside the gene matches. CDR3: CASSRTSGGSTDTQYF. The CDR3 DNA sequence: TGTGCCAGCAGCCGAACTAGCGGGGGTAGCACAGATACGCAGTATTTT.

A single count supports this clone. The chain links TRBV2 to TRBJ2-1; TRBD1 matches 7 bases. CDR1 is SNHLY, CDR2 FYNNEI, per germline. This CDR3 has 14 residues. With V trimmed by 5 bases and J by 4 bases, 5 bases remained unmatched. The CDR3 nucleotides are TGTGCCAGCAGTACGACAGGGAGATACAATGAGCAGTTCTTC. Residues: CASSTTGRYNEQFF.